The clone carrying this TCR beta chain is a singleton in its sample. The CDR3 loop spans 16 amino acids. Deletions cut 0 bases from V and 0 bases from J, with 13 bases between. CDR1 is SGHRS, CDR2 YFSETQ, per germline. The sample comes from a study of blood T cell repertoires in COVID-19. Sequenced by immunoSEQ multiplex PCR; TCRdb stores in-frame clones only, minus some. The repertoire holds 95,000 to 110,000 clones, with around nine tenths as singletons. Sequenced input: peripheral blood. This sequence was found in a woman older than 75 in a cohort sampled during active COVID-19. The rearrangement links TRBV5-1 to TRBJ2-7; D is undetermined. The CDR3 nucleotides are TGCGCCAGCAGCTTGGGCGGCAGCAGAAGCTCCTACGAGCAGTACTTC. Protein: CASSLGGSRSSYEQYF.